What follows are 8 T cell receptor beta chains derived from one specimen sequenced in a study of shared clonotypes between healthy human individuals. Sequencing used immunoSEQ multiplex PCR; TCRdb keeps in-frame clones, though not all of them. The sample yields hundreds of thousands of clones, roughly 79% seen once. Sequenced sample: PBMCs. The source is a woman in her thirties or forties in good health. Some clones in this sample may be carry-over from other donors' samples.

This rearrangement joins TRBV7-2 to TRBJ2-3, with no clear D. CDR1 and CDR2 (germline): SGHTA, FQGNSA. The CDR3 has 14 amino acids. V was pared by 7 bases and J by 2 bases, with 13 bases between. This CDR3 reads CASKVRLHTDTQYF. CDR3 bases: TGTGCCAGCAAGGTCCGACTTCACACAGATACGCAGTATTTT.

The J gene is TRBJ1-5, the V gene TRBV5-1, with TRBD1 matching 8 bases. The CDR3 covers 16 residues. Per the germline V gene, CDR1 is SGHRS and CDR2 is YFSETQ. V lost 0 bases to trimming and J lost 2 bases; unmatched junction nucleotides: 4. CDR3 bases: TGCGCCAGCAGCTTGGCTGGACAGGGAGGCAATCAGCCCCAGCATTTT. Translation: CASSLAGQGGNQPQHF.

This chain links TRBV10-2 with TRBJ2-3; the D gene is possibly TRBD2 (6 bases). Trimming took off 4 bases at V and 2 bases at J, with 10 bases between the two ends. Germline lookup yields CDR1 WSHSY and CDR2 SAAADI. This CDR3 spans 14 amino acids. DNA of the CDR3: TGCGCCAGCAGTGGCCGGACTAACACAGATACGCAGTATTTT. Protein sequence: CASSGRTNTDTQYF.

The chain recombines TRBV14 with TRBJ2-7; 7 nucleotides agree with TRBD1. Unmatched junction bases numbered 15, after V lost 1 base and J lost 6 bases. Germline lookup yields CDR1 SGHDN and CDR2 FVKESK. This CDR3 has 17 residues. The CDR3 nucleotides read TGTGCCAGCAGCCAAGGGCGACGACAGGGTATATTAAGCGAGCAGTACTTC. This codes for CASSQGRRQGILSEQYF.

Concerning this clone itself: This same CDR3 is encoded by further DNA sequences in the sample. The rearrangement joins TRBV2 to TRBJ2-7, with D possibly being TRBD2 (5 bases). CDR3 length: 15 residues. Trimming took 3 bases from V and 4 from J, leaving 16 bases between them. Germline V CDR1 and CDR2: SNHLY, FYNNEI. CDR3 amino acids: CASSEESGYNYEQYF. The CDR3 DNA is TGTGCCAGCAGTGAGGAAAGCGGTTACAATTACGAGCAGTACTTC.

This chain uses TRBV28 with TRBJ1-4; 7 bases map to TRBD1. V lost 2 bases to trimming and J lost 0 bases; unmatched junction nucleotides: 9. Germline V gene sequence: CDR1 MDHEN, CDR2 SYDVKM. The CDR3 totals 18 residues. The CDR3 bases are TGTGCCAGCAGTTTACCCGGACAGGATGATGCAACTAATGAAAAACTGTTTTTT. Its protein product is CASSLPGQDDATNEKLFF.

CDR3 in amino acids: CASSPLWAATNEKLFF. CDR3 DNA: TGTGCCAGCAGTCCCCTCTGGGCCGCAACTAATGAAAAACTGTTTTTT. The chain couples TRBV27 to TRBJ1-4; no clear D gene. Trimming took 5 bases from V and 0 from J, leaving 13 bases between them. The CDR3 extends over 16 amino acids. CDR1 and CDR2 (germline): MNHEY, SMNVEV (reference sequence).

The CDR3 loop is CASSLQGSGANVLTF. CDR3 bases: TGTGCCAGCAGTCTGCAGGGCTCTGGGGCCAACGTCCTGACTTTC. The rearrangement joins TRBV6-5 to TRBJ2-6; D might be TRBD1 (5 bases). V was trimmed by 5 bases and J by 0 bases, leaving 8 bases between them. This CDR3 has 15 amino acids. Germline CDR1 MNHEY, CDR2 SVGAGI.